This T cell receptor beta chain was identified during a study of blood T cell repertoires in COVID-19. Study-wide context: There were acute and convalescent COVID-19 samples, and they came from the United States, Italy and Spain. PBMCs, B-cell-depleted T cells, or T cells provided the cDNA or gDNA that made up the material.

The CDR3 consists of 16 residues. Germline V gives CDR1 LGHNA, CDR2 YSLEER. The V end was cut by 0 bases, the J end by 6 bases, with 12 bases between. Per the study methods: The authors estimated nucleated cell counts from reference gene primer amplification. Sequencing used immunoSEQ multiplex PCR; TCRdb keeps in-frame clones, though not all of them. The V and J calls and clone size are taken from that table; D and trimming were inferred from the DNA. The sample lists about 250,000 clones; 80% to 90% were seen once. The clonotype originates from a woman between 25 and 40 years old with active or convalescent COVID-19. Sample: peripheral blood. The rearrangement joins TRBV4-3 to TRBJ1-6; D may be TRBD1 (6 bases). The CDR3 loop is CASSQDYRVGNSPLHF. The CDR3 DNA reads as TGCGCCAGCAGCCAAGATTACAGGGTTGGTAATTCACCCCTCCACTTT.